A single T cell receptor (beta chain) is shown here with its context. The antigen remains undetermined. The data were taken from a study of cytomegalovirus exposure and HLA in healthy donors. Study conclusions and caveats: Across donors, most TCRs were seen rarely, yet some public ones were widespread. A missense variant in DCLRE1C was later tied to TCR beta V- and J-gene trimming. Within an earlier analysis, most TCR beta V segments proved productive either about 90% or about 30% of the time.

The CDR3 has 19 amino acids. The germline CDR1 and CDR2 sequences are KGHSH and LQKENI. The V segment lost 6 bases and the J segment 3 bases; nucleotides outside the gene matches: 14. The PCR used 60 Vbeta and 13 Jbeta primers. Assay: immunoSEQ multiplex PCR; the TCRdb copy retains only in-frame clones and omits some. The sample holds 100,000 to 150,000 clones. The sequence derives from a man aged 40-49 years in good health and CMV-seronegative. Sequenced input: PBMCs. V gene TRBV18 combines with J gene TRBJ2-5; 15 nucleotides agree with TRBD2. The CDR3 region is CASSPGLAGGPGLEETQYF. CDR3 nucleotides: TGTGCCAGCTCCCCCGGACTAGCGGGAGGGCCAGGTTTGGAAGAGACCCAGTACTTC.